This entry is about one TCR beta chain. This clone was counted a single time. The antigen it recognizes is unknown. No much larger clone exists at a distance of one base, and base qualities are not known. V and J lose 5 bases and 8 bases, and a span of 15 bases separates them. Spanning cysteine to phenylalanine, the CDR3 consists of 13 amino acids. The read is trimmed to its CDR3 DNA, 39 bases read in frame from base 1. CDR1 and CDR2 are drawn from the germline V gene: MDHEN, SYDVKM. The data are from a study of blood T cell repertoires in COVID-19 (dated by TCRdb to 2018 to 2021). Study-wide context: Samples covering the acute and convalescent phases of COVID-19 were provided by collaborators in the United States, Italy and Spain. The samples were drawn from the first 160 participants of the ongoing ImmuneRACE study and from about 1,200 subjects provided by 6 global collaborators. The prospective study material was composed of cDNA or gDNA derived from T cells, B-cell-depleted T cells, or PBMCs. A freely available public database, intended as a resource for researchers studying the immune response to SARS-CoV-2, is where the repertoires were released. Sample metadata almost always included a de-identified subject ID, COVID-19 status, age in years and sex. Deeply sampled blood TCRbeta repertoires from subjects exposed to, actively infected with, or recovered from COVID-19 were included in the dataset. Where HLA class I and class II types were available, the types were taken from metadata supplied by the sample provider, not from assay-based typing. Study-wide findings and limitations: Clinical and demographic metadata were provided uncurated, with the amount varying by source and participant.

The immunoSEQ Assay, a bias-controlled multiplex PCR, was used to amplify TCRbeta CDR3 regions from genomic DNA. Per the original workflow: Within the assay, amplification of reference gene primers was used to estimate how many nucleated cells each sample contained. Sequence reads were collapsed and filtered to measure the absolute abundance of every unique TCRbeta CDR3 rearrangement. For each sample, productive Simpson clonality was calculated by taking the square root of Simpson's diversity index across productive rearrangements. The source is immuneACCESS, and TCRdb retained only in-frame sequences with V and J called. Part of the clones is not carried over; for the studies checked, unresolved V genes explain less than half of this, and the remainder is unexplained. The DNA was the basis for D and trimming; V, J and clone size are from that table. The sample includes over 130,000 clones, with about 82% observed a single time. 3.5% to 5.5% of the sample is taken by the ten largest.

Each collaborating institution followed its own protocols to collect whole blood in K2EDTA tubes. For TCRbeta analysis, collaborators shipped samples as frozen whole blood, isolated PBMCs, or DNA extracted from either of those sample types. The sample comprised peripheral blood. The receptor was derived from an elderly woman with active or convalescent COVID-19. The receptor chain draws on TRBV28 and TRBJ1-2; the D gene identity is not certain. Here is the DNA: TGTGCCAGCAGTCCCGGACTCGACCGCGGCTACACCTTC. This sequence encodes CASSPGLDRGYTF.